Listed below are T cell receptor beta chains from one sample, sequenced in a study of persistence of HIV-infected CD4 T cells. TCRdb keeps only in-frame clones here, not all; method: immunoSEQ multiplex PCR. Among about 37,000 clones listed, 65% to 85% were seen once. The antigens these receptors bind are not known. Sample: CD4+ T cells sorted from PBMCs after roughly 17-hour stimulation, taken from a patient who received antiretroviral therapy. The receptors were gathered from an adult man with HIV who was CMV-seropositive. CDR3s include the opening cysteine and the closing phenylalanine or tryptophan. A D gene is named only where the DNA matches it firmly. Clone size is given for some rows only: seen once, a few or many times, or a class if the clone is expanded.

j_call clone_size v_call d_call cdr3_nt cdr3_aa
TRBJ2-1 few TRBV28 TRBD1 TGTGCCAGCAGTCCCCCGCACAGGGGTGCGGAGCAGTTCTTC CASSPPHRGAEQFF
TRBJ2-3 few TRBV3-1/TRBV3-2 TRBD2 TGTGCCAGCAGACCTAGCGGGGGGGAAGAGACAGATACGCAGTATTTT CASRPSGGEETDTQYF
TRBJ2-4 - TRBV19 - TGTGCCAGTAGTATTCAGGGGGGGCGGACGTTAAACATTCAGTACTTC CASSIQGGRTLNIQYF
TRBJ2-7 - TRBV19 - TGTGCCAGTAGCACACAAAGCGGAAGCTCCTACGAGCAGTACTTC CASSTQSGSSYEQYF
TRBJ2-2 few TRBV24-1 TRBD1 TGTGCCACCAGCCGATCAACAGGGGTGCCCGGGGAGCTGTTTTTT CATSRSTGVPGELFF
TRBJ2-2 - TRBV2 TRBD2 TGTGCCAGCAAGGGTAGCGGGGCTCCCACCGGGGAGCTGTTTTTT CASKGSGAPTGELFF
TRBJ2-7 - TRBV27 - TGTGCCAGCAGTTTGGGTATTGGGGAGCAGTACTTC CASSLGIGEQYF
TRBJ2-1 - TRBV7-9 TRBD2 TGTGCCAGCAGCCTCGGGACTAGCGGGCTCTCCTACAATGAGCAGTTCTTC CASSLGTSGLSYNEQFF
TRBJ1-3 - TRBV10-2 TRBD1 TGCGCCAGCGGGGACAGCGGAAACACCATATATTTT CASGDSGNTIYF
TRBJ1-3 - TRBV9 - TGTGCCAGCAGCGTACGGCCAGGTGGGGGAAACACCATATATTTT CASSVRPGGGNTIYF
TRBJ1-1 - TRBV27 TRBD1 TGTGCCAGCACCCGGACAGGCAACTTGAACACTGAAGCTTTCTTT CASTRTGNLNTEAFF
TRBJ1-1 - TRBV19 - TGTGCCAGTAGTATCATTCTCGGGGGGGGATCTGAAGCTTTCTTT CASSIILGGGSEAFF
TRBJ2-7 once TRBV7-8 TRBD2 TGTGCCAGCAGCATAGTAGCGGGGGCCTACGAGCAGTACTTC CASSIVAGAYEQYF